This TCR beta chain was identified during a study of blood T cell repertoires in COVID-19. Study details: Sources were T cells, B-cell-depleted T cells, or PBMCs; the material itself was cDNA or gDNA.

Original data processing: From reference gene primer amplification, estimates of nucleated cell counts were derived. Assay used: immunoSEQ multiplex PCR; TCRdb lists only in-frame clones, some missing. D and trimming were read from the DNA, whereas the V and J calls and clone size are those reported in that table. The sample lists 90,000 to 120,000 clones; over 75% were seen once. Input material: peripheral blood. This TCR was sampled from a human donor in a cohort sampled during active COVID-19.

The CDR3: CASSFKSGTYGGYTF. CDR3 sequence (DNA): TGTGCCAGCAGTTTTAAGTCCGGGACATACGGTGGCTACACCTTC. J is TRBJ1-2 and V is TRBV27; D is possibly TRBD1 (6 bases). The CDR3 runs 15 residues. Trimming cost V 3 bases and J 7 bases, with 18 bases left between them. The germline CDR1 and CDR2 sequences are MNHEY and SMNVEV (reference sequence).